The TCR beta chain described here comes from a study of shared clonotypes between healthy human individuals. The genomic DNA of each subset was split evenly across several immunoSEQ plates. Using immunoSEQ multiplex PCR, the repertoire was profiled, and TCRdb retains in-frame clones only, with some absent. Of about a million clones listed, about 80% are singletons. Germline V gene lookup returns CDR1 SGHVS and CDR2 FNYEAQ. This CDR3 has 15 residues. This clone showed up just a few times. The rearrangement uses TRBV7-6 and TRBJ2-5; D is uncertain. The J call may be wrong; the DNA end is better matched by TRBJ2-7. The sequenced material came from memory CD4+ T cells sorted from blood. Regarding subset: CD45RA-negative fraction. The TCR originated in a man younger than 35 in good health. The CDR3 is CASSLDVAVPYEQYF. As DNA, the CDR3 is TGTGCCAGCAGCTTAGACGTGGCGGTTCCCTACGAGCAGTACTTC.